This TCR beta chain stems from a study of T cell responses to AZD1222 COVID-19 vaccine (dated by TCRdb to about 2021). About the investigation overall: AZD1222 recipients whose second dose came at about 4 weeks and those whose second dose came at about 12 weeks were combined into one group, since spike-specific TCR depth and breadth did not differ between the two schedules. Trial participants were enrolled into age subgroups of 18-55, 56-69 and 70-plus years, which contained 148, 28 and 57 TCR-sequenced participants, respectively. A total of about 250 trial participants underwent TCR sequencing, of whom 200 to 220 had received two doses of AZD1222 and around 25 had received two doses of the MenACWY control vaccine. Summary of the overall study and its limitations: The 56-69-year group was small, and its depth increase did not reach significance, likely because of low power. CD4 TCRs associated with the vaccine covered the entire spike protein, and the dominant responses were in regions 160-218 and 743-854. Because no samples from the day 14 peak response were available, repertoires could be characterized only after the peak T cell response. Conclusions about previously exposed vaccinees are limited because only five to seven AZD1222 recipients were SARS-CoV-2 seropositive at baseline. A significant rise in spike-specific TCR breadth and depth was observed after two AZD1222 doses relative to day 0 and relative to MenACWY recipients. Reportedly, close to half of the unique spike-specific TCRs recognized epitopes lying outside the regions that are mutated in the B.1.351 and B.1.1.7 variants. Participants were mostly white British, with more females than males. The authors suggested clonal diversity may have been underestimated.

Reading from cysteine to phenylalanine, the CDR3 counts 16 amino acids. Solely the CDR3 DNA is kept, with 48 bases framed from the first base. The germline V gene (reference sequence) yields SEHNR for CDR1 and FQNEAQ for CDR2. V and J are truncated by 5 bases and 0 bases respectively, leaving an intervening sequence of 14 bases. This specimen's time point label, per the study, means: baseline before first vaccination. Vaccinee samples came from UK trials COV001 and COV002, including a single-blind randomized controlled phase 2/3 trial of AZD1222 (ChAdOx1 nCoV-19) in healthy adults. Trial participant PBMC samples were collected at day 0 and day 28 after the second dose for TCRbeta chain sequencing. A remark on this clone: What antigen it recognizes has not been identified. There are no base qualities to consult, and no much larger clone falls within one base.

The CDR3 regions of human TCRbeta chains were analyzed by immunosequencing. The original pipeline was this. Repertoire TCRs were checked for matches against a reference library of SARS-CoV-2-specific TCRs that had been generated using the MIRA antigen-specificity platform. Breadth meant the fraction of unique TCRs that were SARS-CoV-2-associated, whereas depth meant the fraction of total T cells that were SARS-CoV-2-associated. Using the MIRA data, each spike-specific TCR was assigned both to the spike region to which the TCR was reactive and to a CD4 or CD8 class. Log10-transformed breadth and depth values were compared by one-way ANOVA with Sidak's multiple comparisons tests. The table comes from immuneACCESS by way of TCRdb, which keeps in-frame sequences with V and J called. Part of the clones is missing from these tables; in studies checked, under half for an unresolved V gene and the rest for unknown reasons. That table gives V, J and clone size, and the DNA gave D and trimming. The sample table holds tens of thousands of clones, of which more than 70% were seen once. The ten biggest clones cover 2% to 2.5% of the sample.

The sequence is built from TRBV7-9 and TRBJ1-3; TRBD1 could be the D gene, as 6 bases match. This material consisted of peripheral blood, taken on day 0 of AZD1222 vaccination. This receptor was identified in an adult in good health. The CDR3 in this case is CASSLAGAPSGNTIYF. The bases are TGTGCCAGCAGCCTCGCGGGGGCGCCCTCTGGAAACACCATATATTTT.